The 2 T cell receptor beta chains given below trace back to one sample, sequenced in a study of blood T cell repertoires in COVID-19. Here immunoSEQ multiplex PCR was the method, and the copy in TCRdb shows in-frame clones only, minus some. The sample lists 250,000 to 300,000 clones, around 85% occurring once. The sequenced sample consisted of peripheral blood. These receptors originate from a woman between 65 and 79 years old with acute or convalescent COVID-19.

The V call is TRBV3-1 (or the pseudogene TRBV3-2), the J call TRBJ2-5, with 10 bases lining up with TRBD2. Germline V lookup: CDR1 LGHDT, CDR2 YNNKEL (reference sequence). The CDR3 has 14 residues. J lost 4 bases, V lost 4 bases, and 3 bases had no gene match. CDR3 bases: TGTGCCAGCAGCCCGCCTAGCGGGGGAGAGACCCAGTACTTC. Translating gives CASSPPSGGETQYF.

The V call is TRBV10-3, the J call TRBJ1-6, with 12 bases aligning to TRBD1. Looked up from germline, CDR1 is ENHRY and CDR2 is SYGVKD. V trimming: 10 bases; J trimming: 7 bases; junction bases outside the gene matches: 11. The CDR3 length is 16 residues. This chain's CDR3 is CATLPGQGARNSPLHF. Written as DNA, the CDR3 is TGTGCCACACTTCCGGGACAGGGGGCGCGGAATTCACCCCTCCACTTT.